One sample yielded the 7 T cell receptor beta chains listed below, sequenced in a study of cytomegalovirus exposure and HLA in healthy donors. The PCR had 60 Vbeta and 13 Jbeta primers. The repertoire was sequenced with immunoSEQ multiplex PCR; TCRdb's copy has only in-frame clones and lacks some. The sample carries about 160,000 clones, around 80% recorded once. Sequenced input: PBMCs. These receptors originate from a woman in her forties or fifties in good health and CMV-seropositive.

V and J are TRBV9 and TRBJ2-5; D is possibly TRBD1 (6 bases). This CDR3 spans 14 amino acids. Germline CDR1 is SGDLS and CDR2 is YYNGEE. V was clipped by 3 bases and J by 5 bases, with 14 bases between them. The CDR3 loop reads CASSAPGTPETQYF. The CDR3 bases are TGTGCCAGCAGCGCTCCCGGGACACCGGAGACCCAGTACTTC.

The chain is built from TRBV7-3 and TRBJ1-2; 8 nucleotides match TRBD1. This CDR3 is 14 amino acids long. Germline values: CDR1 SGHTA, CDR2 FQGTGA. J gave up 3 bases and V 2 bases, and 2 bases lay outside the gene matches. As DNA, the CDR3 is TGTGCCAGCAGCTTAGCAGGGGGCTACTATGGCTACACCTTC. This gives the protein CASSLAGGYYGYTF.

This clone appeared once. The junction shows a germline mismatch at one end, possibly a read error. V usage is TRBV19 and J usage is TRBJ1-1, with TRBD1 identical over 7 bases. CDR1 and CDR2 (germline): LNHDA, SQIVND (reference sequence). The CDR3 totals 13 residues. The DNA for the CDR3 is TGTGCCAGTAGTCAAGGACAGGACGCTGAAGCTTCCTTT. It encodes CASSQGQDAEASF.

The chain combines TRBV20-1 with TRBJ1-1; D is perhaps TRBD1 (6 bases). The germline V gene has CDR1 DFQATT and CDR2 SNEGSKA (reference sequence). Trimming left V 4 bases short and J 5 bases short, with 8 bases between. The CDR3 has 11 residues. CDR3 region: CSATGETEAFF. For the CDR3, the DNA is TGCAGTGCTACAGGGGAAACTGAAGCTTTCTTT.

The V and J genes are TRBV27 and TRBJ2-7; the D gene is possibly TRBD1 (6 bases). Looked up from germline, CDR1 is MNHEY and CDR2 is SMNVEV (reference sequence). Trimming removed 3 bases at V and 6 bases at J, with 21 bases between. The CDR3 is 16 residues long. The CDR3 is CASSFGVGASGAEQYF. The CDR3 DNA reads TGTGCCAGCAGTTTCGGGGTGGGCGCCTCAGGGGCCGAGCAGTACTTC.

The genes are TRBV5-4 and TRBJ2-3; TRBD2 matches at 9 bases. The length of the CDR3 is 14 residues. The V segment lost 5 bases and the J segment 2 bases; nucleotides outside the gene matches: 3. CDR1 is SGHNT, CDR2 YYREEE, per germline (reference sequence). This chain's CDR3 is CASRVAGATDTQYF. CDR3 sequence (DNA): TGTGCCAGCAGGGTAGCGGGGGCCACAGATACGCAGTATTTT.

Only a few counts were recorded for this clone. The rearrangement joins TRBV7-2 to TRBJ2-2; perhaps TRBD2 as D (6 bases). Trimming cost V 3 bases and J 2 bases, with 13 bases left between them. CDR1 and CDR2 from the germline V gene are SGHTA and FQGNSA. The CDR3 sequence is 16 residues long. CDR3: CASSFIGGLNTGELFF. DNA of the CDR3: TGTGCCAGCAGCTTTATCGGGGGTCTTAACACCGGGGAGCTGTTTTTT.